These 6 T cell receptor beta chains were sequenced from one sample in a study of Ad26.COV2.S vaccination and SARS-CoV-2 variants. The treatment is: 15 to 20 received Ad26.COV2.S at low or high dose, single or two shots; 5 received placebo; per-sample allocation not given. Specimens were obtained on day 63 following the first vaccine or placebo injection. Clones were read by immunoSEQ multiplex PCR, and TCRdb kept only the in-frame ones, dropping some. In the table there are around 270,000 clones, around nine tenths of which are singletons. The input for sequencing was peripheral blood, taken in a trial of Ad26.COV2.S vaccine versus placebo. The source is a person between 18 and 60 years old who received the Ad26.COV2.S COVID-19 vaccine or a placebo.

The chain is built from TRBV10-1 and TRBJ1-5, with TRBD1 matching 10 bases. Germline CDR1 is WNHNN and CDR2 is SYGVQD (reference sequence). This CDR3 comprises 17 residues. The trim removed 4 bases at V and 0 bases at J, leaving 6 bases unmatched. The CDR3 is CASSAGTGAYSNQPQHF. The CDR3 nucleotides are TGCGCCAGCAGTGCCGGGACAGGGGCCTATAGCAATCAGCCCCAGCATTTT.

The chain links TRBV9 to TRBJ1-2; D may be TRBD1 (6 bases). Deletions cut 4 bases from V and 6 bases from J, with 13 bases between. Germline loops: CDR1 SGDLS, CDR2 YYNGEE. The CDR3 runs 13 residues. CDR3 loop: CASSHDRWDGYTF. CDR3 in DNA: TGTGCCAGCAGCCACGACAGGTGGGATGGCTACACCTTC.

This clone was picked up one time. The CDR3 here is CASSQGGLSGADTQYF. For the CDR3, the DNA is TGTGCCAGCAGCCAAGGGGGGCTCTCGGGGGCAGATACGCAGTATTTT. The chain couples TRBV4-2 to TRBJ2-3, with D perhaps assigned TRBD1 or TRBD2 (6 bases each). CDR1 and CDR2 (germline): LGHNA, YNFKEQ. This CDR3 is 16 amino acids long. The V end was cut by 1 base, the J end by 4 bases, with 15 bases between.

The V and J genes are TRBV4-2 and TRBJ2-1; possible D gene TRBD2, 6 bases. Germline values: CDR1 LGHNA, CDR2 YNFKEQ. This CDR3 contains 14 residues. V was cut by 3 bases and J by 4 bases, with 10 bases left in between. CDR3 bases: TGTGCCAGCAGCCACGGGAGTTTTTACAATGAGCAGTTCTTC. Residues: CASSHGSFYNEQFF.

The chain couples TRBV19 to TRBJ2-2; 8 bases map to TRBD1. Unmatched junction bases numbered 4, after V lost 6 bases and J lost 4 bases. CDR3 length: 14 amino acids. Germline loops: CDR1 LNHDA, CDR2 SQIVND (reference sequence). In nucleotides, the CDR3 is TGTGCCAGTAGCCTACAGGGGGGCACCGGGGAGCTGTTTTTT. Protein sequence: CASSLQGGTGELFF.

V gene TRBV4-1 combines with J gene TRBJ1-6; TRBD1 aligns across 12 bases. V was clipped by 3 bases and J by 0 bases; unmatched bases: 9. CDR1 and CDR2 (germline): MGHRA, YSYEKL. This CDR3 is built from 20 residues. This CDR3 reads CASSHVGGQGASSYNSPLHF. The CDR3 DNA is TGCGCCAGCAGCCACGTTGGGGGACAGGGGGCGAGCTCCTATAATTCACCCCTCCACTTT.